Below are 29 T cell receptor beta chains sequenced from a single sample in a study of technical replicates of blood from several donors. Produced via immunoSEQ multiplex PCR; TCRdb's table is partial and in-frame only. The table includes about 88,000 clones, 92% detected once. Specimen: T cells isolated from PBMCs. These receptors originate from a human donor in good health.

This clone has just a few counts. The J gene is TRBJ1-1, the V gene TRBV30; weak D call: TRBD1 (6 bases). V lost 1 base and J 4 bases, leaving 7 bases between the germline ends. The CDR3 length is 12 residues. The germline V gene has CDR1 GTSNPN and CDR2 SVGIG (reference sequence). The CDR3 reads CAWSGGGTEAFF. In DNA form, the CDR3 reads TGTGCCTGGAGTGGAGGGGGCACTGAAGCTTTCTTT.

The CDR3 loop reads CASSEGTGGSYNEQFF. CDR3 in DNA: TGTGCCAGCAGTGAAGGGACAGGGGGCTCCTACAATGAGCAGTTCTTC. The chain recombines TRBV2 with TRBJ2-1, with 10 nucleotides matching TRBD1. This CDR3 region has 16 residues. The V segment lost 1 base and the J segment 0 bases; nucleotides outside the gene matches: 0. In germline, CDR1 is SNHLY, CDR2 FYNNEI.

This chain uses TRBV18 with TRBJ1-2; D ambiguous. The CDR3 sequence is 13 residues long. V dropped 2 bases and J dropped 3 bases, with 7 bases sitting between them. The germline V gene has CDR1 KGHSH and CDR2 LQKENI. The CDR3 DNA reads TGTGCCAGCTCACCAGCGTTAGACTATGGCTACACCTTC. Its translation is CASSPALDYGYTF.

V and J are TRBV10-3 and TRBJ2-7; D unclear. The V gene's germline CDR1 is ENHRY and CDR2 SYGVKD. V lost 6 bases and J lost 3, with 15 bases in between. This CDR3 spans 14 amino acids. CDR3 nucleotide sequence: TGTGCCATCAGGACGGCAACTCTAGACTACGAGCAGTACTTC. This gives the protein CAIRTATLDYEQYF.

CDR3 nucleotide sequence: TGCGCCAGCAGCTTGGACAGCGGCAGCTCCTACAATGAGCAGTTCTTC. Residues: CASSLDSGSSYNEQFF. This sequence joins TRBV5-1 and TRBJ2-1, with D possibly TRBD2 on 5 matching bases. Looked up from germline, CDR1 is SGHRS and CDR2 is YFSETQ. The germline V and J ends were trimmed by 0 bases and 0 bases, with 10 bases remaining between them. CDR3 size: 16 residues.

The CDR3 here is CASSGGQGAVNEQFF. The CDR3 bases are TGTGCCAGCAGCGGAGGACAGGGGGCGGTCAATGAGCAGTTCTTC. The chain joins TRBV9 to TRBJ2-1, with TRBD1 matching 11 bases. The V and J ends lost 3 bases and 6 bases, in that order; junction bases with no gene match: 5. This CDR3 contains 15 residues. CDR1 and CDR2 from the germline V gene are SGDLS and YYNGEE.

The table lists this clone with many counts. This rearrangement joins TRBV6-1 to TRBJ1-1; no clear D. Germline CDR1 and CDR2: MNHNS and SASEGT. V gave up 7 bases and J gave up 0 bases, with 9 bases separating them. The CDR3 spans 13 residues. The CDR3 region has the DNA TGTGCCAGCAACCCACTCCTGAACACTGAAGCTTTCTTT. Amino acid sequence: CASNPLLNTEAFF.

V is TRBV28 and J is TRBJ2-2; D is unresolved. Germline loops: CDR1 MDHEN, CDR2 SYDVKM. This CDR3 has 15 residues. V was pared by 9 bases and J by 1 base, with 15 bases between. CDR3 nucleotides: TGTGCCAGTCTAGAGGCTATCGGGAACACCGGGGAGCTGTTTTTT. Translated: CASLEAIGNTGELFF.

The J gene is TRBJ1-2, the V gene TRBV10-2; 11 bases align to TRBD1. The V gene's germline CDR1 is WSHSY and CDR2 SAAADI. The CDR3 spans 16 residues. With 11 bases clipped from V and 0 bases from J, the junction kept 11 bases outside the gene matches. The CDR3, as DNA: TGCGCCGCCGCGGGGGACAGGGGGACCTCTAACTATGGCTACACCTTC. Protein: CAAAGDRGTSNYGYTF.

This rearrangement joins TRBV28 to TRBJ2-1; TRBD1 is a possible D gene (6 bases). V was pared by 5 bases and J by 7 bases, with 18 bases between. The CDR3 contains 15 residues. Germline CDR1 and CDR2: MDHEN and SYDVKM. This chain's CDR3 is CASSPAPGTTNEQFF. In nucleotides, the CDR3 is TGTGCCAGCAGTCCGGCCCCCGGGACAACGAATGAGCAGTTCTTC.

This chain connects TRBV11-2 to TRBJ2-3; 7 positions match TRBD1. From germline, CDR1 is SGHAT and CDR2 FQNNGV. This CDR3 contains 17 residues. With 10 bases clipped from V and 2 bases from J, the junction kept 18 bases outside the gene matches. CDR3 sequence (DNA): TGTGCCACCGCTAAACAGGGGCTCGGATCCTTCACAGATACGCAGTATTTT. Encoded protein: CATAKQGLGSFTDTQYF.

This chain connects TRBV25-1 to TRBJ1-2, with D maybe TRBD1 (6 bases). The CDR3 is 14 amino acids. Between the trimmed V and J ends, which lost 3 bases and 6 bases, there was a span of 14 bases. Germline values: CDR1 MGHDK, CDR2 SYGVNS. The CDR3 region has the DNA TGTGCCAGCAGTGATCAAGGGACAACCGATGGCTACACCTTC. Protein: CASSDQGTTDGYTF.

This clone was counted a single time. The chain uses TRBV5-4 and TRBJ2-6; 10 nucleotides line up with TRBD2. V lost 0 bases, J lost 0 bases, and 9 bases stayed unmatched. CDR1 is SGHNT and CDR2 is YYREEE in the germline V gene (reference sequence). The CDR3 consists of 20 residues. Written as DNA, the CDR3 is TGTGCCAGCAGCTTGGACGGACTAGCGGTCATTCTCTCTGGGGCCAACGTCCTGACTTTC. It encodes CASSLDGLAVILSGANVLTF.

The chain links TRBV2 to TRBJ2-2; 12 bases line up with TRBD2. The CDR3 consists of 17 residues. V lost 5 bases and J lost 5; bases outside the gene matches: 9. Per germline, CDR1 SNHLY and CDR2 FYNNEI. Here the CDR3 reads CASSLGLAGIRTGELFF. The CDR3, as DNA: TGTGCCAGCAGTCTCGGACTAGCGGGAATAAGGACCGGGGAGCTGTTTTTT.

This chain joins TRBV5-4 and TRBJ2-3; TRBD2 is a possible D gene (5 bases). Trimming stripped 3 bases from V and 2 bases from J, with 16 bases between. CDR1 SGHNT and CDR2 YYREEE come from the germline V gene (reference sequence). The CDR3 spans 16 residues. The CDR3: CASSSRLHPDTDTQYF. The CDR3 coding sequence is TGTGCCAGCAGCTCCAGACTACATCCAGACACAGATACGCAGTATTTT.

This clone has a single count. This chain links TRBV25-1 with TRBJ2-5, with a tentative D call TRBD2 (6 bases). CDR3 length: 15 residues. The germline V gene has CDR1 MGHDK and CDR2 SYGVNS. The ends were cut back, 1 base at V and 2 bases at J, with 11 bases in the middle. The CDR3 spells CASSEFGGIQETQYF. As DNA, the CDR3 is TGTGCCAGCAGTGAATTTGGCGGGATACAAGAGACCCAGTACTTC. The full variable domain, completed using reference TRBV25-1 and TRBJ2-5, is EADIYQTPRYLVIGTGKKITLECSQTMGHDKMYWYQQDPGMELHLIHYSYGVNSTEKGDLSSESTVSRIRTEHFPLTLESARPSHTSQYLCASSEFGGIQETQYFGPGTRLLVL.

The chain has TRBV10-1 and TRBJ2-1; D is perhaps TRBD2 (6 bases). CDR3 length equals 18 residues. Germline V CDR1 and CDR2: WNHNN, SYGVQD (reference sequence). V dropped 2 bases and J dropped 3 bases, with 20 bases sitting between them. The CDR3 nucleotides are TGCGCCAGCAGTGAGACGGGGGTGTGGGACTCGAACTACAATGAGCAGTTCTTC. This codes for CASSETGVWDSNYNEQFF.

This chain connects TRBV2 to TRBJ2-1, with a possible D match to TRBD1 (5 bases). Trimming removed 6 bases at V and 10 bases at J, with 13 bases between. Germline values: CDR1 SNHLY, CDR2 FYNNEI. The CDR3 is made up of 12 amino acids. This CDR3 is CASSQGATEQFF. CDR3 DNA sequence: TGTGCCAGCAGCCAAGGGGCTACCGAGCAGTTCTTC. Together with reference TRBV2 and TRBJ2-1, the CDR3 gives the full variable domain: EPEVTQTPSHQVTQMGQEVILRCVPISNHLYFYWYRQILGQKVEFLVSFYNNEISEKSEIFDDQFSVERPDGSNFTLKIRSTKLEDSAMYFCASSQGATEQFFGPGTRLTVL.

The chain employs TRBV5-1 and TRBJ1-2; D not resolved. Germline assignment: CDR1 SGHRS and CDR2 YFSETQ. The CDR3 length is 19 residues. Between the trimmed V and J ends, which lost 0 bases and 1 base, there was a span of 22 bases. The CDR3 DNA reads TGCGCCAGCAGCTTGGTCGAGGTTCGGGAACTAGACGTTAACTATGGCTACACCTTC. This codes for CASSLVEVRELDVNYGYTF.

The rearrangement joins TRBV27 to TRBJ2-1; possible D gene TRBD1, 7 bases. In germline, CDR1 is MNHEY, CDR2 SMNVEV (reference sequence). This CDR3 is 17 amino acids long. V lost 4 bases, J lost 4 bases, and 20 bases lay in between. The chain's CDR3 is CASSYPQGGSPYNEQFF. As DNA, the CDR3 is TGTGCCAGCAGTTATCCGCAGGGGGGCAGCCCGTACAATGAGCAGTTCTTC.

The chain combines TRBV10-3 with TRBJ1-5; D may be TRBD1 (5 bases). V shed 6 bases and J shed 7 bases, with 16 bases lying between them. CDR1 ENHRY and CDR2 SYGVKD come from the germline V gene. The CDR3 totals 14 residues. CDR3: CAIRGGTDMQPQHF. CDR3 sequence (DNA): TGTGCCATCAGAGGAGGGACGGACATGCAGCCCCAGCATTTT.

The CDR3 sequence is CASSEGHLNEKLFF. Written as DNA, the CDR3 is TGTGCCAGCAGTGAAGGACATCTTAATGAAAAACTGTTTTTT. The V and J genes are TRBV2 and TRBJ1-4; D gene uncertain. This CDR3 comprises 14 residues. V dropped 1 base and J dropped 4 bases, with 7 bases sitting between them. From germline, CDR1 is SNHLY and CDR2 FYNNEI.

This clone was counted once. J is TRBJ2-2 and V is TRBV5-8, with D possibly being TRBD1 (7 bases). The CDR3 runs to 16 residues. With 1 base removed from V and 3 bases from J, the gap between germline ends came to 13 bases. From germline, CDR1 is SGHTS and CDR2 YDEGEE. This CDR3 is CASSLPGGSDTGELFF. CDR3 nucleotides: TGTGCCAGCAGCTTGCCAGGGGGGTCGGACACCGGGGAGCTGTTTTTT.

CDR3 region: CASSPDRGVGYTF. In DNA form, the CDR3 reads TGCGCCAGCAGCCCAGACAGGGGCGTTGGCTACACCTTC. This chain joins TRBV4-1 and TRBJ1-2; 8 bases fit TRBD1. Germline assignment: CDR1 MGHRA and CDR2 YSYEKL. The CDR3 contains 13 residues. J gave up 7 bases and V 4 bases, and 5 bases lay outside the gene matches.

CDR3 sequence: CASRPGSLGTGELFF. The CDR3 DNA is TGTGCCAGCAGACCCGGGAGTCTGGGCACCGGGGAGCTGTTTTTT. The chain links TRBV5-4 to TRBJ2-2; perhaps TRBD2 as D (6 bases). Trimming shortened V by 5 bases and J by 4 bases, and 15 bases separated the two germline ends. The germline V gene encodes CDR1 SGHNT and CDR2 YYREEE (reference sequence). The CDR3 is 15 amino acids.

The V call is TRBV27, the J call TRBJ1-2; 8 bases are a match to TRBD1. Trimming removed 5 bases from V and 0 bases from J; junction bases left unmatched: 5. Germline V gene lookup returns CDR1 MNHEY and CDR2 SMNVEV (reference sequence). This CDR3 has 15 amino acids. The CDR3 DNA follows: TGTGCCAGCAGTAGGACAGGGTTAGCTAACTATGGCTACACCTTC. It translates to CASSRTGLANYGYTF.

This chain joins TRBV7-9 and TRBJ2-3; D is uncertain. The CDR3 runs 12 residues. V was pared by 8 bases and J by 4 bases, with 10 bases between. From germline, CDR1 is SEHNR and CDR2 FQNEAQ (reference sequence). CDR3 sequence reads: CASLSNPDTQYF. As DNA, the CDR3 is TGTGCCAGCCTAAGCAACCCAGATACGCAGTATTTT.

The chain joins TRBV6-6 to TRBJ1-3; D is unresolved. Trimming left V 7 bases short and J 1 base short, with 5 bases between. Looked up from germline, CDR1 is MNHNY and CDR2 is SVGAGI (reference sequence). This CDR3 comprises 12 residues. CDR3 sequence (DNA): TGTGCCAGCATCGGGTCTGGAAACACCATATATTTT. This codes for CASIGSGNTIYF.

This chain connects TRBV9 to TRBJ1-1, with 7 bases aligning to TRBD1. Unmatched junction bases numbered 8, after V lost 2 bases and J lost 7 bases. Germline V gene lookup returns CDR1 SGDLS and CDR2 YYNGEE. This CDR3 comprises 14 residues. CDR3 coding DNA: TGTGCCAGCAGCGTTGGGACAGTGGGACGTGAAGCTTTCTTT. It is translated as CASSVGTVGREAFF.